These T cell receptor beta chains were read from a single sample in a study of blood T cells in healthy people across ages. MiXCR, run by TCRdb on the 5' RACE reads, gives a single entry per CDR3 protein. The table has under 2,000,000 distinct CDR3 sequences, approximately 50% seen once. Source material: blood. The receptor set was obtained from a woman between 35 and 50 years old in good health. CDR3s include the opening cysteine and the closing phenylalanine or tryptophan. Fields, in order: CDR3 protein, V gene.

CDR3 protein: CASSTWDPYEQYF
V gene: TRBV4-3

CDR3 protein: CASSARTGRNSPLHF
V gene: TRBV9

CDR3 protein: CATAVGGTDTQYF
V gene: TRBV24-1

CDR3 protein: CASSATGGNEQFF
V gene: TRBV6-6

CDR3 protein: CATSQRESYNEQFF
V gene: TRBV24-1

CDR3 protein: CSARELGTASTGELFF
V gene: TRBV20-1

CDR3 protein: CASSLQGRDTEAFF
V gene: TRBV12-3/TRBV12-4

CDR3 protein: CASSEVKWGGGTGELFF
V gene: TRBV25-1

CDR3 protein: CASSSPASGEGDTQYF
V gene: TRBV27

CDR3 protein: CATSRGRTETETQYF
V gene: TRBV15

CDR3 protein: CATSRDAEDTQYF
V gene: TRBV15

CDR3 protein: CASSSRPGLITDTRYF
V gene: TRBV12-3/TRBV12-4

CDR3 protein: CASSRRSYNEQFF
V gene: TRBV7-2

CDR3 protein: CSAKLAGSYNEQYF
V gene: TRBV20-1

CDR3 protein: CASSTYAPGTGAYEQYF
V gene: TRBV28

CDR3 protein: CASSGSGTATYEQYF
V gene: TRBV7-9

CDR3 protein: CASNVGRGTDTQYF
V gene: TRBV5-1

CDR3 protein: CSAIRGDNGYTF
V gene: TRBV20-1

CDR3 protein: CASSYDSGTGDGNYGYTF
V gene: TRBV7-8

CDR3 protein: CSVEPPGAYGYTF
V gene: TRBV29-1

CDR3 protein: CATRAGGSSYNEQYF
V gene: TRBV24-1

CDR3 protein: CASSEGQGQYNEQFF
V gene: TRBV7-9

CDR3 protein: CASSFTRTSDEQYF
V gene: TRBV7-2

CDR3 protein: CASSDRGNQDTQYF
V gene: TRBV25-1

CDR3 protein: CSARAPHRENPKETQYF
V gene: TRBV20-1

CDR3 protein: CASKSSPGPQNEQFF
V gene: TRBV12-3/TRBV12-4

CDR3 protein: CASSADRGELREETQYF
V gene: TRBV5-1

CDR3 protein: CASRTLGERVYEQYF
V gene: TRBV6-2/TRBV6-3

CDR3 protein: CASSLTQGLGHNSPLHF
V gene: TRBV28

CDR3 protein: CARGHRDRDSYEQYF
V gene: TRBV25-1

CDR3 protein: CASSWARGHNYGYTF
V gene: TRBV11-2

CDR3 protein: CASSGGPNEKLFF
V gene: TRBV7-2

CDR3 protein: CASSSLWGGEQFF
V gene: TRBV5-1

CDR3 protein: CASSRRMTSSNTGELFF
V gene: TRBV25-1

CDR3 protein: CASSVLIYEQYF
V gene: TRBV2

CDR3 protein: CASSLSGARNFYGYTF
V gene: TRBV27

CDR3 protein: CASRGGHVQTYEQYF
V gene: TRBV27

CDR3 protein: CASSPAGRYGYTF
V gene: TRBV12-3/TRBV12-4

CDR3 protein: CASSDILQGTLLTDTQYF
V gene: TRBV12-3/TRBV12-4

CDR3 protein: CASSYSDIYDTQYF
V gene: TRBV6-6

CDR3 protein: CASSSVGVSTDTQYF
V gene: TRBV19

CDR3 protein: CASSLTSGGLARSYEQYF
V gene: TRBV7-6

CDR3 protein: CASSPTTGSYQPQHF
V gene: TRBV18

CDR3 protein: CASSPAIPPGQFF
V gene: TRBV28

CDR3 protein: CSASMTGVRAKNIQYF
V gene: TRBV20-1

CDR3 protein: CSARGRGPSAKNIQYF
V gene: TRBV20-1

CDR3 protein: CASTPDRGLFYEQYF
V gene: TRBV6-5

CDR3 protein: CASSQGEGPNEQYF
V gene: TRBV4-1

CDR3 protein: CASINDGNTEAFF
V gene: TRBV5-1

CDR3 protein: CASRRTLGLAGHNSYEQYF
V gene: TRBV5-1

CDR3 protein: CSVEALLSTDTQYF
V gene: TRBV29-1

CDR3 protein: CSARSTGDFYNEQFF
V gene: TRBV20-1

CDR3 protein: CASSHRFF
V gene: TRBV5-6

CDR3 protein: CSARDPYLPMQYF
V gene: TRBV20-1

CDR3 protein: CASSYSTVANYGYTF
V gene: TRBV6-2/TRBV6-3

CDR3 protein: CASRTGGKTQYF
V gene: TRBV6-2/TRBV6-3

CDR3 protein: CASSLWGVNVLTF
V gene: TRBV27

CDR3 protein: CASNRVGTVGYTF
V gene: TRBV6-1